The 10 T cell receptor beta chains listed next were all sequenced from one sample in a study of shared clonotypes between healthy human individuals. TCRdb's copy holds only in-frame clones and misses some; the assay was immunoSEQ multiplex PCR. The table records some 2,000,000 clones, over 85% of them present only once. The sample was naive CD4+ T cells sorted from blood. Subset reported: CD45RA+ positively selected. The origin of the receptors is a man aged 18 to 29 in good health.

Only one count was recorded for this clone. The chain recombines TRBV27 with TRBJ1-6; D remains unclear. Trimming removed 3 bases at V and 6 bases at J, with 9 bases between. The CDR3 extends over 14 amino acids. CDR1 MNHEY and CDR2 SMNVEV come from the germline V gene (reference sequence). CDR3 protein: CASSFESFNSPLHF. CDR3 bases: TGTGCCAGCAGTTTCGAGTCATTTAATTCACCCCTCCACTTT.

The J gene is TRBJ2-4, the V gene TRBV12-5, with D possibly TRBD1 on 6 matching bases. Germline loops: CDR1 LGHNT, CDR2 FRNRAP. The V end lost 5 bases, the J end lost 2 bases, and 13 bases lay between the germline ends. This CDR3 spans 15 amino acids. DNA for the CDR3: TGTGCTAGTGGTCCTGATACAGGGTCCAAAAACATTCAGTACTTC. It translates to CASGPDTGSKNIQYF.

As regards this clone: The same CDR3 can be traced to other DNA sequences in this sample. J is TRBJ1-4 and V is TRBV30; D might be TRBD1 (5 bases). In germline, CDR1 is GTSNPN, CDR2 SVGIG (reference sequence). CDR3 length equals 14 residues. Trimming pared 0 bases from V and 6 bases from J, leaving 11 bases between. CDR3 loop: CAWSVGGSDEKLFF. Written as DNA, the CDR3 is TGTGCCTGGAGTGTTGGGGGGTCGGATGAAAAACTGTTTTTT.

CDR3 sequence reads: CASSFTYTYRDHTDTQYF. The CDR3 nucleotides read TGTGCCAGCAGTTTCACTTATACGTACAGGGACCACACAGATACGCAGTATTTT. J is TRBJ2-3 and V is TRBV28; maybe TRBD1 (6 bases). The CDR3 extends over 18 amino acids. Germline assignment: CDR1 MDHEN and CDR2 SYDVKM. V shed 3 bases and J shed 2 bases, with 21 bases lying between them.

The chain links TRBV30 to TRBJ2-7; TRBD2 aligns across 9 bases. Unmatched junction bases numbered 4, after V lost 1 base and J lost 12 bases. Per the germline V gene, CDR1 is GTSNPN and CDR2 is SVGIG (reference sequence). This CDR3 is built from 11 residues. CDR3 bases: TGTGCCTGGAGTGCTGCGGGGGGGCCGTACTTC. Protein sequence: CAWSAAGGPYF.

V is TRBV30 and J is TRBJ1-2; the match to TRBD1 covers 7 bases. The CDR3 runs to 11 residues. Looked up from germline, CDR1 is GTSNPN and CDR2 is SVGIG (reference sequence). CDR3 nucleotide sequence: TGTGTGTTGGGCAGGGGGTATGGCTACACCTTC. Translating gives CVLGRGYGYTF.

The gene calls are TRBV9 and TRBJ2-7; D not resolved. This CDR3 spans 13 amino acids. Per the germline V gene, CDR1 is SGDLS and CDR2 is YYNGEE. V gave up 0 bases and J gave up 3 bases, with 7 bases separating them. For the CDR3, the DNA is TGTGCCAGCAGCGTAGATCCACTCTACGAGCAGTACTTC. Translating gives CASSVDPLYEQYF.

This clone came up a few times. This chain links TRBV5-1 with TRBJ1-6, with unresolved D. Trimming cost V 1 base and J 7 bases, with 12 bases left between them. The CDR3 runs to 15 residues. Germline lookup yields CDR1 SGHRS and CDR2 YFSETQ. CDR3 loop: CASSLRARPNSPLHF. CDR3 DNA: TGCGCCAGCAGCTTGAGGGCCCGCCCAAATTCACCCCTCCACTTT.

The V gene is TRBV25-1, the J gene TRBJ2-7; D gene uncertain. CDR1 is MGHDK, CDR2 SYGVNS, per germline. The CDR3 consists of 14 residues. The V end was cut by 5 bases, the J end by 0 bases, with 11 bases between. This CDR3 is CASSIQANSYEQYF. Here the CDR3 DNA reads TGTGCCAGCAGTATCCAGGCGAACTCCTACGAGCAGTACTTC.

J is TRBJ1-6 and V is TRBV7-9; maybe TRBD1 (5 bases). Germline assignment: CDR1 SEHNR and CDR2 FQNEAQ (reference sequence). V was clipped by 5 bases and J by 3 bases, with 8 bases between them. The CDR3 sequence is 14 residues long. The CDR3 region is CASSPDNYNSPLHF. CDR3 bases: TGTGCCAGCAGCCCGGACAACTATAATTCACCCCTCCACTTT. Full variable domain (missing parts from reference TRBV7-9 and TRBJ1-6): DTGVSQNPRHKITKRGQNVTFRCDPISEHNRLYWYRQTLGQGPEFLTYFQNEAQLEKSRLLSDRFSAERPKGSFSTLEIQRTEQGDSAMYLCASSPDNYNSPLHFGNGTRLTVT.